Listed here are 10 T cell receptor beta chains from one sample, sequenced in a study of control samples from healthy donors and cancer patients (TCRdb year 2020). Libraries were constructed by the immunoSEQ multiplex PCR assay. TCRdb took over this immuneACCESS table, retaining in-frame rearrangements with V and J assigned. Such tables are incomplete; in checked studies, under half of the missing clones stem from an unresolved V gene, and the remainder is unexplained. This sample lists about 140,000 clones; roughly nine tenths were detected once. The biggest ten clones account for about 7.1% of the sample. The sequenced sample was blood. The receptors were gathered from a man between 18 and 35 years old in good health.

V is TRBV7-3 and J is TRBJ2-3; 7 bases agree with TRBD1. Germline V gene sequence: CDR1 SGHTA, CDR2 FQGTGA. V gave up 4 bases and J gave up 2 bases; unmatched junction bases: 6. This CDR3 comprises 15 residues. Here the CDR3 reads CASSYRDRDTDTQYF. DNA for the CDR3: TGTGCCAGCAGCTATCGGGACAGAGACACAGATACGCAGTATTTT.

The rearrangement uses TRBV2 and TRBJ1-2; weak D call: TRBD1 (6 bases). Germline CDR1 and CDR2: SNHLY and FYNNEI. CDR3 size: 12 residues. V lost 4 bases and J lost 4, with 7 bases in between. The CDR3 here is CASSAGAYGYTF. DNA of the CDR3: TGTGCCAGCAGTGCAGGGGCCTATGGCTACACCTTC.

V usage is TRBV4-1 and J usage is TRBJ2-7, with 9 bases fitting TRBD1. This CDR3 comprises 16 residues. Germline V gene lookup returns CDR1 MGHRA and CDR2 YSYEKL. V was clipped by 0 bases and J by 1 base; unmatched bases: 4. The CDR3: CASSQDSGTGSYEQYF. The CDR3, as DNA: TGCGCCAGCAGCCAAGATTCCGGGACAGGGTCCTACGAGCAGTACTTC.

The chain joins TRBV12-3 or TRBV12-4 to TRBJ1-4; D uncertain. With 6 bases removed from V and 8 bases from J, the gap between germline ends came to 7 bases. The CDR3 runs to 11 residues. CDR3 sequence reads: CASRGGEKLFF. The CDR3 DNA sequence: TGTGCCAGCAGGGGCGGCGAAAAACTGTTTTTT.

The gene calls are TRBV7-2 and TRBJ2-1; D is possibly TRBD2 (5 bases). The V and J ends lost 3 bases and 4 bases respectively, with 7 bases between them. The CDR3 runs to 13 residues. CDR1 is SGHTA and CDR2 is FQGNSA in the germline V gene. CDR3 in DNA: TGTGCCAGCAGCTTCTCGGGGTACAATGAGCAGTTCTTC. It translates to CASSFSGYNEQFF. Full variable domain (missing parts from reference TRBV7-2 and TRBJ2-1): GAGVSQSPSNKVTEKGKDVELRCDPISGHTALYWYRQSLGQGLEFLIYFQGNSAPDKSGLPSDRFSAERTGGSVSTLTIQRTQQEDSAVYLCASSFSGYNEQFFGPGTRLTVL.

The chain joins TRBV5-6 to TRBJ1-4, with a possible D match to TRBD1 (5 bases). CDR3 length: 16 residues. From germline, CDR1 is SGHDT and CDR2 YYEEEE. Trimming left V 0 bases short and J 6 bases short, with 15 bases between. CDR3 bases: TGTGCCAGCAGCTTGGCCCAGCAGGGCCAGCATGAAAAACTGTTTTTT. This codes for CASSLAQQGQHEKLFF.

A single count supports this clone. V and J are TRBV11-1 and TRBJ2-7, with D unclear. Between the trimmed V and J ends, which lost 3 bases and 5 bases, there was a span of 8 bases. Germline V gene sequence: CDR1 SGHAT, CDR2 FQDESV (reference sequence). The CDR3 contains 12 residues. The CDR3 here is CASSFLRDEQYF. CDR3 bases: TGTGCCAGCAGCTTCCTACGAGACGAGCAGTACTTC.

As regards this clone: Mismatch with germline at one junction end may stem from a read error. This chain joins TRBV14 and TRBJ1-2; D call uncertain. CDR1 is SGHDN and CDR2 is FVKESK in the germline V gene. There are 16 residues in the CDR3. For the CDR3, the DNA is TGTGCCAGCAGTCAAGAGTCAGGACCCCCGGGGTATGGCTACACCTTC. This sequence encodes CASSQESGPPGYGYTF.

This sequence joins TRBV5-1 and TRBJ2-3; 14 bases line up with TRBD2. CDR1 SGHRS and CDR2 YFSETQ come from the germline V gene. V was pared by 5 bases and J by 8 bases, with 7 bases of the junction left unmatched. The CDR3 runs 15 residues. CDR3 DNA sequence: TGCGCCAGCAGTTACGGGACTAGCGGGGGTGGTACGCAGTATTTT. Its translation: CASSYGTSGGGTQYF.

In this sample, this clone turned up once. The chain recombines TRBV29-1 with TRBJ2-2; 8 bases agree with TRBD1. Looked up from germline, CDR1 is SQVTM and CDR2 is ANQGSEA. The CDR3 contains 15 residues. V dropped 7 bases and J dropped 4; count of bases not matched to a gene: 11. The CDR3 DNA follows: TGCAGCGCTACCAAGCGGACAGGGCCCACCGGGGAGCTGTTTTTT. It translates to CSATKRTGPTGELFF.